One and the same sample provided the 25 T cell receptor beta chains below, sequenced in a study of human T cells and chemical hapten exposure (dated by TCRdb to about 2021). Receptors were amplified or captured by RACE. Sequencing was carried out with a NextSeq 500. TCRdb's own reprocessing of the public reads used fastp at Q25 and MiXCR and kept productive beta chains. Here each entry gathers all rows of one CDR3 protein and keeps the most common genes and DNA. The sample table records around 120,000 distinct CDR3 sequences; roughly an eighth of these occur just once. Of the sample, approximately 0.89% is held by the ten largest clones. In light of the paper, this sample's time point label describes: patch test 1, 2 weeks after DPC sensitization. Sample treatment or condition, as interpreted from the label and publication: therapeutic diphenylcyclopropenone sensitization with weekly scalp DPC. The source material was whole blood, sampled in connection with sensitization to the hapten diphenylcyclopropenone (DPC). These receptors were taken from a man aged 18 to 35 with alopecia areata. Some clones in this sample may be carry-over from other donors' samples.

This clonotype was seen a handful of times. The chain recombines TRBV7-9 with TRBJ1-2; possible D gene TRBD1, 6 bases. Germline lookup yields CDR1 SEHNR and CDR2 FQNEAQ (reference sequence). This CDR3 comprises 14 residues. Trimming removed 1 base at V and 4 bases at J, with 10 bases between. CDR3 protein: CASSLGGRGYGYTF. The DNA for the CDR3 is TGTGCCAGCAGCTTAGGTGGCAGGGGCTATGGCTACACCTTC.

J is TRBJ1-5 and V is TRBV2, with D perhaps matching TRBD1 (5 bases). Germline loops: CDR1 SNHLY, CDR2 FYNNEI. The CDR3 extends over 14 amino acids. Deletions cut 7 bases from V and 4 bases from J, with 14 bases between. CDR3 nucleotides: TGTGCCAGCACAGCGGACATCCGAAATCAGCCCCAGCATTTT. It codes for CASTADIRNQPQHF.

The sample holds many counts of this clonotype. V is TRBV12-3 or TRBV12-4 and J is TRBJ1-2, with D tentatively TRBD1 (5 bases). The germline V and J ends were trimmed by 5 bases and 8 bases, with 15 bases remaining between them. This CDR3 is built from 13 residues. CDR3 region: CASSPRERSGYTF. The CDR3 region has the DNA TGTGCCAGCAGTCCCAGGGAAAGAAGCGGCTACACCTTC.

This clonotype was picked up a small number of times. The rearrangement uses TRBV5-6 and TRBJ2-3, with TRBD1 matching over 8 bases. Germline-derived CDR1 and CDR2 are SGHDT and YYEEEE. The CDR3 runs 15 residues. V lost 1 base and J lost 5; bases outside the gene matches: 6. CDR3 protein: CASSLRGQGVDTQYF. The CDR3 nucleotides are TGTGCCAGCAGCTTGAGAGGACAGGGAGTAGATACGCAGTATTTT.

The V and J genes are TRBV2 and TRBJ1-2; maybe TRBD1 (5 bases). The CDR3 contains 14 residues. Germline V gene lookup returns CDR1 SNHLY and CDR2 FYNNEI. V was trimmed by 5 bases and J by 8 bases, leaving 18 bases between them. Written as DNA, the CDR3 is TGTGCCAGCAGTATGACAGAACGTTCTCGCGGCTACACCTTC. This encodes CASSMTERSRGYTF.

This clonotype was counted a few times. This chain connects TRBV24-1 to TRBJ1-4; D call uncertain. The CDR3 sequence is 14 residues long. V dropped 0 bases and J dropped 8 bases, with 9 bases sitting between them. Germline CDR1 reads KGHDR; CDR2 reads SFDVKD. CDR3 coding DNA: TGTGCCACCAGTGATTTGCGAACCGGGGAAAAACTGTTTTTT. It yields the protein CATSDLRTGEKLFF.

In nucleotides, the CDR3 is TGCAGTGCTACTCCCCCAGGACAGGGTCTAGTAGGAGAGACCCAGTACTTC. This codes for CSATPPGQGLVGETQYF. The chain recombines TRBV20-1 with TRBJ2-5; 8 bases align to TRBD1. V shed 4 bases, J shed 4 bases, and the junction held 17 bases outside the gene matches. Germline V lookup: CDR1 DFQATT, CDR2 SNEGSKA (reference sequence). The CDR3 has 17 residues.

This clonotype has a handful of counts. The genes are TRBV7-3 and TRBJ2-1; 10 nucleotides line up with TRBD2. V lost 5 bases, J lost 4 bases, and 8 bases stayed unmatched. The CDR3 has 16 residues. CDR1 is SGHTA and CDR2 is FQGTGA in the germline V gene. CDR3 residues: CASSDKLAGLYNEQFF. The DNA of the CDR3 is TGTGCCAGCAGCGACAAACTAGCGGGGCTTTACAATGAGCAGTTCTTC. The variable domain in full, completed from reference TRBV7-3 and TRBJ2-1, reads GAGVSQTPSNKVTEKGKYVELRCDPISGHTALYWYRQSLGQGPEFLIYFQGTGAADDSGLPNDRFFAVRPEGSVSTLKIQRTERGDSAVYLCASSDKLAGLYNEQFFGPGTRLTVL.

This clonotype has just a few counts. V is TRBV20-1 and J is TRBJ1-4; 7 bases align to TRBD1. The CDR3 is 14 residues long. J was trimmed by 8 bases and V by 2 bases; bases with no gene match: 8. Germline CDR1 and CDR2: DFQATT and SNEGSKA (reference sequence). In nucleotides, the CDR3 is TGCAGTGCTAGAAGGACAGGATGGGGGGAAAAACTGTTTTTT. As protein: CSARRTGWGEKLFF.

The rearrangement joins TRBV7-3 to TRBJ2-5; 14 nucleotides line up with TRBD2. The germline V gene encodes CDR1 SGHTA and CDR2 FQGTGA. The CDR3 sequence is 16 residues long. Germline trimming cut 5 bases from V and 3 bases from J; bases unmatched to any gene: 5. The CDR3 bases are TGTGCCAGCAGCCCGACTAGCGGGGGGGTAGAAGAGACCCAGTACTTC. It specifies CASSPTSGGVEETQYF.

This clonotype was counted between two and nine times. This chain joins TRBV5-1 and TRBJ1-2, with a weak D call TRBD1 (6 bases). The CDR3 sequence is 17 residues long. V lost 5 bases and J 1 base, leaving 21 bases between the germline ends. Germline-derived CDR1 and CDR2 are SGHRS and YFSETQ. The CDR3 sequence is CASRPGQGRSFNYGYTF. In DNA form, the CDR3 reads TGCGCCAGCAGGCCGGGGCAGGGGCGATCCTTTAACTATGGCTACACCTTC.

The rearrangement uses TRBV28 and TRBJ2-7, with a tentative D call TRBD1 (6 bases). The CDR3 totals 13 residues. V lost 5 bases, J lost 2 bases, and 10 bases lay in between. The V gene's germline CDR1 is MDHEN and CDR2 SYDVKM. The CDR3 nucleotides are TGTGCCAGCAGTCGGACAGTGACCTACGAGCAGTACTTC. Translated: CASSRTVTYEQYF.

The rearrangement links TRBV6-6 to TRBJ2-2; 8 bases are a match to TRBD2. CDR1 and CDR2 (germline): MNHNY, SVGAGI (reference sequence). V lost 7 bases and J lost 5; bases outside the gene matches: 15. The length of the CDR3 is 17 residues. CDR3 region: CASTPPSGGGRTGELFF. DNA for the CDR3: TGTGCCAGCACTCCGCCCTCGGGCGGGGGGCGGACCGGGGAGCTGTTTTTT.

This clonotype was counted only a few times. V is TRBV12-3 or TRBV12-4 and J is TRBJ1-5; 8 nucleotides match TRBD1. J lost 3 bases, V lost 6 bases, and 4 bases had no gene match. The CDR3 contains 14 residues. CDR3 DNA: TGTGCCAGCAGCCAGACAGGGGACAATCAGCCCCAGCATTTT. Translation: CASSQTGDNQPQHF.

This chain links TRBV24-1 with TRBJ2-1, with a tentative D call TRBD1 (6 bases). The CDR3 totals 12 residues. V was cut by 5 bases and J by 5 bases, with 6 bases left in between. Per germline, CDR1 KGHDR and CDR2 SFDVKD. The DNA of the CDR3 is TGTGCCACCAGTGCAGGGGACAATGAGCAGTTCTTC. Its protein product is CATSAGDNEQFF.

This clonotype appeared many times. The rearrangement links TRBV5-5 to TRBJ2-3; a weak D match, TRBD2 (6 bases). Looked up from germline, CDR1 is SGHKS and CDR2 is YYEKEE (reference sequence). The CDR3 spans 13 residues. V lost 3 bases and J 2 bases, leaving 7 bases between the germline ends. CDR3 DNA: TGTGCCAGCAGCTGGGGGGTCACAGATACGCAGTATTTT. It yields the protein CASSWGVTDTQYF.

This clonotype was counted a few times. The CDR3 reads CASSSGTGELFF. The CDR3 DNA is TGTGCCAGCAGTTCTGGCACCGGGGAGCTGTTTTTT. This chain joins TRBV6-2 or TRBV6-3 and TRBJ2-2; D ambiguous. The CDR3 consists of 12 residues. V was clipped by 4 bases and J by 4 bases, with 4 bases between them. CDR1 is MNHEY, CDR2 SVGEGT, per germline.

This clonotype appeared many times. The chain employs TRBV11-2 and TRBJ2-3, with a possible D match to TRBD1 (6 bases). The CDR3 sequence is 16 residues long. With 5 bases removed from V and 4 bases from J, the gap between germline ends came to 19 bases. The V gene's germline CDR1 is SGHAT and CDR2 FQNNGV. This CDR3 is CASSLRTVWYADTQYF. The CDR3 DNA follows: TGTGCCAGCAGCCTGAGGACAGTTTGGTACGCAGATACGCAGTATTTT. Full variable domain (missing parts from reference TRBV11-2 and TRBJ2-3): EAGVAQSPRYKIIEKRQSVAFWCNPISGHATLYWYQQILGQGPKLLIQFQNNGVVDDSQLPKDRFSAERLKGVDSTLKIQPAKLEDSAVYLCASSLRTVWYADTQYFGPGTRLTVL.

This clonotype was detected many times. The V call is TRBV9, the J call TRBJ2-1; weak D call: TRBD2 (5 bases). The germline CDR1 and CDR2 sequences are SGDLS and YYNGEE. Trimming left V 1 base short and J 7 bases short, with 12 bases between. The CDR3 is 14 amino acids. The CDR3 DNA reads TGTGCCAGCAGCGTAACGGGAAGGAGAAATGAGCAGTTCTTC. The encoded protein is CASSVTGRRNEQFF. The complete variable domain, with remaining parts taken from reference TRBV9 and TRBJ2-1, reads DSGVTQTPKHLITATGQRVTLRCSPRSGDLSVYWYQQSLDQGLQFLIQYYNGEERAKGNILERFSAQQFPDLHSELNLSSLELGDSALYFCASSVTGRRNEQFFGPGTRLTVL.

CDR3 nucleotide sequence: TGCGCCAGCAGCCAAGATTTAATACGGGTCAATCAGCCCCAGCATTTT. It yields the protein CASSQDLIRVNQPQHF. The chain joins TRBV4-1 to TRBJ1-5, with unresolved D. Germline CDR1 and CDR2: MGHRA and YSYEKL. This CDR3 has 16 residues. Trimming cost V 0 bases and J 3 bases, with 12 bases left between them.

The V gene is TRBV7-6, the J gene TRBJ2-3, with D possibly TRBD2 on 5 matching bases. V was cut by 0 bases and J by 0 bases, with 10 bases left in between. Germline CDR1 is SGHVS and CDR2 is FNYEAQ. The CDR3 runs to 16 residues. The CDR3 loop reads CASSLAWTASTDTQYF. The CDR3, as DNA: TGTGCCAGCAGCTTAGCTTGGACTGCTAGCACAGATACGCAGTATTTT.

This rearrangement joins TRBV4-1 to TRBJ1-2; D gene uncertain. V was clipped by 0 bases and J by 4 bases, with 9 bases between them. CDR3 length equals 14 residues. Germline lookup yields CDR1 MGHRA and CDR2 YSYEKL. CDR3 bases: TGCGCCAGCAGCCAAGATCCACAAATCTATGGCTACACCTTC. Translated, it gives CASSQDPQIYGYTF.

This clonotype was detected only a few times. V is TRBV6-5 and J is TRBJ2-7; D tentatively fits TRBD1 or TRBD2 (5 bases each). Trimming took 6 bases from V and 2 from J, leaving 11 bases between them. CDR1 MNHEY and CDR2 SVGAGI come from the germline V gene. CDR3 length: 13 amino acids. DNA for the CDR3: TGTGCCAGCAGCATGGGACGGACCTACGAGCAGTACTTC. It is translated as CASSMGRTYEQYF.

This clonotype has more than one count but fewer than ten. The chain recombines TRBV27 with TRBJ1-1; TRBD1 aligns across 7 bases. The length of the CDR3 is 14 residues. The germline gives CDR1 MNHEY, CDR2 SMNVEV (reference sequence). The junction had 6 bases not matched to a gene; V was cut back by 8 bases and J by 0 bases. The CDR3, as DNA: TGTGCCAGCGGATACAGGGGCGTGAACACTGAAGCTTTCTTT. It encodes CASGYRGVNTEAFF.

V usage is TRBV12-3 or TRBV12-4 and J usage is TRBJ2-5; D possibly corresponds to TRBD2 (5 bases). The CDR3 has 12 residues. V shed 3 bases and J shed 9 bases, with 11 bases lying between them. The CDR3 region is CASSFAGAAQYF. CDR3 DNA: TGTGCCAGCAGTTTTGCGGGTGCGGCCCAGTACTTC.